This T cell receptor beta chain was recovered during a study of blood T cell repertoires in COVID-19. Study as a whole: In each case, the material was cDNA or gDNA derived from T cells, B-cell-depleted T cells, or PBMCs.

CDR1 is SGHNT, CDR2 YYREEE, per germline (reference sequence). CDR3 length: 15 residues. Trimming removed 0 bases from V and 6 bases from J; junction bases left unmatched: 4. The data were produced by immunoSEQ multiplex PCR, yet TCRdb's version contains in-frame clones alone and is incomplete. Found here are about 430,000 clones, roughly nine tenths of them singletons; the top ten hold roughly 1.1%. V and J are TRBV5-4 and TRBJ2-1; 9 bases fit TRBD2. Sequencing used PBMCs or T cells enriched from blood (not recorded which). The TCR originated in a man between 25 and 39 years old who had recovered from COVID-19. DNA of the CDR3: TGTGCCAGCAGCTTGGATCTAGCGGGAAGCAATGAGCAGTTCTTC. Residues: CASSLDLAGSNEQFF.